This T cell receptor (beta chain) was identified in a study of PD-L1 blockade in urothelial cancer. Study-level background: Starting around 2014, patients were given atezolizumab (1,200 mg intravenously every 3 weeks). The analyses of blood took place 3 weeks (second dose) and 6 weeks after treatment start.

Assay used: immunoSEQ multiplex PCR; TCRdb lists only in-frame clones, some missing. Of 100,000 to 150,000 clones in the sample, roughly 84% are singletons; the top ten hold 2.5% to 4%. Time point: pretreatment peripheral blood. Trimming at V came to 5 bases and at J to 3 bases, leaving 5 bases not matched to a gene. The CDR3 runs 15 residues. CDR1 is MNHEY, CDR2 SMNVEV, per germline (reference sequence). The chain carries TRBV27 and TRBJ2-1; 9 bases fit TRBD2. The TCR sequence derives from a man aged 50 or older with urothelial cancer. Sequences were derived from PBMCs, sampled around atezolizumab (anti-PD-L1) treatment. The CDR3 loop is CASSSSGSVYNEQFF. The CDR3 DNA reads TGTGCCAGCAGTAGTAGCGGGAGCGTCTACAATGAGCAGTTCTTC.